The 6 T cell receptor beta chains listed next were all sequenced from one sample in a study of early T cells in non-severe SARS-CoV-2 infection. TCRdb re-called the 5' RACE reads with MiXCR, one entry per CDR3 protein. The table lists tens of thousands of distinct CDR3 sequences, approximately 9.5% of them singletons. The sequenced sample was whole blood. These receptors came from an adult who was a healthcare worker with PCR-confirmed SARS-CoV-2 infection or an uninfected control (not recorded which).

V is TRBV10-2 and J is TRBJ2-3, with TRBD2 identical over 7 bases. Germline CDR1 is WSHSY and CDR2 is SAAADI. The CDR3 is 14 amino acids. V shed 6 bases, J shed 2 bases, and the junction held 5 bases outside the gene matches. The CDR3 here is CASRVGGSTDTQYF. CDR3 DNA: TGCGCCAGCAGGGTGGGAGGGTCCACAGATACGCAGTATTTT.

This clonotype was picked up many times. The V and J genes are TRBV9 and TRBJ1-3; no firm D call. The CDR3 length is 15 residues. Germline V lookup: CDR1 SGDLS, CDR2 YYNGEE. Trimming cost V 4 bases and J 4 bases, with 15 bases left between them. CDR3 coding DNA: TGTGCCAGCAGCCCGGGAAGGGTTTCGGGAAACACCATATATTTT. Residues: CASSPGRVSGNTIYF.

V and J are TRBV20-1 and TRBJ1-3, with D perhaps matching TRBD1 (6 bases). V gave up 6 bases and J gave up 2 bases, with 17 bases separating them. The CDR3 is 15 amino acids. From germline, CDR1 is DFQATT and CDR2 SNEGSKA (reference sequence). The CDR3 DNA is TGCAGTGCCAATACAGGGATAGGTCCTGGAAACACCATATATTTT. Its protein is CSANTGIGPGNTIYF.

This clonotype showed up many times. The rearrangement uses TRBV7-3 and TRBJ2-4, with D maybe TRBD2 (6 bases). Germline assignment: CDR1 SGHTA and CDR2 FQGTGA. The V and J ends lost 5 bases and 8 bases respectively, with 13 bases between them. The CDR3 is 13 amino acids. DNA for the CDR3: TGTGCCAGCAGCCACGCGACGGGGGACATTCAGTACTTC. This translates into CASSHATGDIQYF.

This clonotype showed up just a few times. The chain combines TRBV20-1 with TRBJ2-3; D tentatively fits TRBD1 or TRBD2 (5 bases each). The germline gives CDR1 DFQATT, CDR2 SNEGSKA (reference sequence). Trimming removed 3 bases from V and 1 base from J, with 11 bases in between. The CDR3 length is 14 residues. The CDR3 loop reads CSASELGGTDTQYF. The DNA of the CDR3 is TGCAGTGCTAGTGAACTAGGGGGCACAGATACGCAGTATTTT.

This clonotype was counted between two and nine times. This rearrangement joins TRBV30 to TRBJ2-5, with a possible D match to TRBD2 (6 bases). CDR1 and CDR2 (germline): GTSNPN, SVGIG (reference sequence). V lost 0 bases, J lost 9 bases, and 17 bases lay in between. There are 14 residues in the CDR3. In DNA, the CDR3 is TGTGCCTGGAGTGTGGGTGGGGAGGTCGGGTCCCAGTACTTC. Its translation is CAWSVGGEVGSQYF.